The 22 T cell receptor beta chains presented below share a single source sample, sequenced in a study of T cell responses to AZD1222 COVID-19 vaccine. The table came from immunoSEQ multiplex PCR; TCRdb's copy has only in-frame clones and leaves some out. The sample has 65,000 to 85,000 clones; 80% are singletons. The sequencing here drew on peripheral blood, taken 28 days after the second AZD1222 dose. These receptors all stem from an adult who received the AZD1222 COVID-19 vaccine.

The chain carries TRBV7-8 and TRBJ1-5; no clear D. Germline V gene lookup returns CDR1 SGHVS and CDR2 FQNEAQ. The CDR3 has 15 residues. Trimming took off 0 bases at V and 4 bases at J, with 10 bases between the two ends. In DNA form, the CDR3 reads TGTGCCAGCAGCTTAGCGGTTGGGATGAATCAGCCCCAGCATTTT. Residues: CASSLAVGMNQPQHF.

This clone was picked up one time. The CDR3 sequence is CASSEFSDTQYF. The CDR3 bases are TGTGCCAGCAGCGAGTTCTCAGATACGCAGTATTTT. V is TRBV9 and J is TRBJ2-3; D is unresolved. Per germline, CDR1 SGDLS and CDR2 YYNGEE. Between the trimmed V and J ends, which lost 3 bases and 4 bases, there was a span of 6 bases. The CDR3 is 12 amino acids.

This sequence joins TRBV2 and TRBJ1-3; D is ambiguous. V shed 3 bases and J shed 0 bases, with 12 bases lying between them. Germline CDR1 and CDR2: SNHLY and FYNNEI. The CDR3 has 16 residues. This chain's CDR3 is CASSEGSFPSGNTIYF. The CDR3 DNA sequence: TGTGCCAGCAGTGAGGGGTCCTTCCCCTCTGGAAACACCATATATTTT. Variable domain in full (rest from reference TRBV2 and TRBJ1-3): EPEVTQTPSHQVTQMGQEVILRCVPISNHLYFYWYRQILGQKVEFLVSFYNNEISEKSEIFDDQFSVERPDGSNFTLKIRSTKLEDSAMYFCASSEGSFPSGNTIYFGEGSWLTVV.

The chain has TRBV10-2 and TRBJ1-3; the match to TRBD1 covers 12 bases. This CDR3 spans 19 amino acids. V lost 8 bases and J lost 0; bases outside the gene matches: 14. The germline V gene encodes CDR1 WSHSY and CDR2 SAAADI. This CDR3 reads CASSWSGTGGAGSGNTIYF. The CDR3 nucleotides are TGCGCCAGCTCATGGTCCGGGACAGGGGGCGCGGGCTCTGGAAACACCATATATTTT.

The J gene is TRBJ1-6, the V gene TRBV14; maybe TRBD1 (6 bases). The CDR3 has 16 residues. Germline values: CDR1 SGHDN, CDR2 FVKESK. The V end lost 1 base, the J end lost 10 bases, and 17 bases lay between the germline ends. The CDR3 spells CASSQVGGSGGSPLHF. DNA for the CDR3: TGTGCCAGCAGCCAAGTTGGGGGCTCTGGAGGGTCACCCCTCCACTTT.

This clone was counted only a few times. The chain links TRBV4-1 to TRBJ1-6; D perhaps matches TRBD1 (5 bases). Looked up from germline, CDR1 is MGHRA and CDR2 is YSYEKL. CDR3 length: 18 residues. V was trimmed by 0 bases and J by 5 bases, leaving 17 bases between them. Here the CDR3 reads CASSQDMPGTLDNSPLHF. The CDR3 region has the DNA TGCGCCAGCAGCCAAGATATGCCCGGGACCCTGGATAATTCACCCCTCCACTTT.

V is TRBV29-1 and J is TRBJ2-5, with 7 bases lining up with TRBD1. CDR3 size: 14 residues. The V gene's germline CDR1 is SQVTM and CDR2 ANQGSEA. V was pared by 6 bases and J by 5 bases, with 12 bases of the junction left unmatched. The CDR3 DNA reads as TGCAGCGTGGCGACAGGGAGTGTGCGGGAGACCCAGTACTTC. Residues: CSVATGSVRETQYF.

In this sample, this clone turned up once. DNA of the CDR3: TGTGCCAGCTCACCAAACTTTTCGGGGACAGTTGACCCCTACGAGCAGTACTTC. It translates to CASSPNFSGTVDPYEQYF. The rearrangement joins TRBV18 to TRBJ2-7, with TRBD1 identical over 7 bases. CDR1 and CDR2 (germline): KGHSH, LQKENI. This CDR3 has 18 residues. The J segment lost 2 bases and the V segment lost 2 bases, leaving 15 bases of the junction unmatched.

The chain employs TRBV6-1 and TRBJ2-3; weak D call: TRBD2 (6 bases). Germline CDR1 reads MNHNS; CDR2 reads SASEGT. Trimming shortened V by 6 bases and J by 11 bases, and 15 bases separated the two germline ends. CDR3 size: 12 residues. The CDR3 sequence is CASSHGSRGQYF. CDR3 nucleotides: TGTGCCAGCAGCCACGGGTCGCGGGGGCAGTATTTT.

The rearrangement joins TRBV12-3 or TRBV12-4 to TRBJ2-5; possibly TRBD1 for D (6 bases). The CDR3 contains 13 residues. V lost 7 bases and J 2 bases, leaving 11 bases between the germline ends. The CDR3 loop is CASMPGTQETQYF. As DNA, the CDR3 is TGTGCCAGCATGCCAGGGACACAAGAGACCCAGTACTTC.

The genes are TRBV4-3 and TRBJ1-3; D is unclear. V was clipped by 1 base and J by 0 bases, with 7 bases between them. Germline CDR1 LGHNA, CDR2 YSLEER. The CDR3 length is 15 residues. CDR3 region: CASSQVPGSGNTIYF. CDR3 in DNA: TGCGCCAGCAGCCAAGTTCCCGGCTCTGGAAACACCATATATTTT.

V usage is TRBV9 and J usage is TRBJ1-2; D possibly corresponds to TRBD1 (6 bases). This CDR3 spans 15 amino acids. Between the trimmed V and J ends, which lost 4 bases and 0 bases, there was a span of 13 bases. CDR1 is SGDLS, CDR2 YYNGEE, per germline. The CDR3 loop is CASSLRTEANYGYTF. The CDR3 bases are TGTGCCAGCAGCCTAAGGACAGAAGCTAACTATGGCTACACCTTC.

CDR3 nucleotides: TGTGCCAGCAGTAAATTCACAGGGAGTGGGGCCAACGTCCTGACTTTC. It specifies CASSKFTGSGANVLTF. The V gene is TRBV2, the J gene TRBJ2-6; weak D call: TRBD1 (6 bases). Germline assignment: CDR1 SNHLY and CDR2 FYNNEI. This CDR3 comprises 16 residues. V shed 5 bases and J shed 3 bases, with 14 bases lying between them.

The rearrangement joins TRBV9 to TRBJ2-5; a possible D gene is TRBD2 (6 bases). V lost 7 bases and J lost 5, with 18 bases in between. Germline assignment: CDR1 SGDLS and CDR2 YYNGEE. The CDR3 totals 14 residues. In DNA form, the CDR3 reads TGTGCCAGCGCTACAAGCGGGCATCGGGAGACCCAGTACTTC. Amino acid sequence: CASATSGHRETQYF.

CDR3 coding DNA: TGTGCCAGCTCCCAAGGCACCTTGAACACTGAAGCTTTCTTT. Protein product: CASSQGTLNTEAFF. V usage is TRBV6-5 and J usage is TRBJ1-1; no firm D call. V lost 8 bases, J lost 0 bases, and 13 bases lay in between. CDR3 length: 14 amino acids. In germline, CDR1 is MNHEY, CDR2 SVGAGI.

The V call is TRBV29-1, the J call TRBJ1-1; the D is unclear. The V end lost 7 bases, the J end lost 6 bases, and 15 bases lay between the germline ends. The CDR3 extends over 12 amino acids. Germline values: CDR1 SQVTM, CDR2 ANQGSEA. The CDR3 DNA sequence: TGCAGCGGAAGAGGGTTAGTCGCTGAAGCTTTCTTT. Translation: CSGRGLVAEAFF. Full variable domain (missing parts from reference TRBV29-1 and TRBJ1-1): SAVISQKPSRDICQRGTSLTIQCQVDSQVTMMFWYRQQPGQSLTLIATANQGSEATYESGFVIDKFPISRPNLTFSTLTVSNMSPEDSSIYLCSGRGLVAEAFFGQGTRLTVV.

The CDR3 reads CASSLLGFSNQPQHF. The CDR3 region has the DNA TGTGCCAGCAGTTTATTAGGATTTAGCAATCAGCCCCAGCATTTT. The chain has TRBV27 and TRBJ1-5; D is uncertain. CDR1 is MNHEY, CDR2 SMNVEV, per germline (reference sequence). This CDR3 is 15 amino acids long. The V end lost 1 base, the J end lost 0 bases, and 7 bases lay between the germline ends.

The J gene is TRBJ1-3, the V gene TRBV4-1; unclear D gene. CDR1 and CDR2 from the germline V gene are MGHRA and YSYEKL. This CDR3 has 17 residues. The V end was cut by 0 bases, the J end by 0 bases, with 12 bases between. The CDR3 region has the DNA TGCGCCAGCAGCCAAGATACGGATTCGACCTCTGGAAACACCATATATTTT. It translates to CASSQDTDSTSGNTIYF.

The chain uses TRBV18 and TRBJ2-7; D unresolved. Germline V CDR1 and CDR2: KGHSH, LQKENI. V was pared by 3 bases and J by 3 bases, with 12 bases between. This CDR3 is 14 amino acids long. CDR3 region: CASSPGNLGYEQYF. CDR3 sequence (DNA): TGTGCCAGCTCACCGGGAAACCTGGGCTACGAGCAGTACTTC.

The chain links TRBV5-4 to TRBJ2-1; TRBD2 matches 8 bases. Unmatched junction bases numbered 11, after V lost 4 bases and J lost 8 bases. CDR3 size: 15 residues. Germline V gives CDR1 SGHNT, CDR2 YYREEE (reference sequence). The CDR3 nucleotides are TGTGCCAGCAGCCCTCGGGGCGGGGGGACTTATGAGCAGTTCTTC. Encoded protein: CASSPRGGGTYEQFF.

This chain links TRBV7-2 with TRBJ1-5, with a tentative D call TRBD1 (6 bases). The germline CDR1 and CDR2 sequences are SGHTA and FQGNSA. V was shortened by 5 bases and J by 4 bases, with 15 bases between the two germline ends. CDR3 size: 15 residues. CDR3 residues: CASSTSGQNNQPQHF. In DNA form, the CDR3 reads TGTGCCAGCAGCACGAGCGGACAGAATAATCAGCCCCAGCATTTT. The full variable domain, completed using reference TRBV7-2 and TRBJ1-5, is GAGVSQSPSNKVTEKGKDVELRCDPISGHTALYWYRQSLGQGLEFLIYFQGNSAPDKSGLPSDRFSAERTGGSVSTLTIQRTQQEDSAVYLCASSTSGQNNQPQHFGDGTRLSIL.

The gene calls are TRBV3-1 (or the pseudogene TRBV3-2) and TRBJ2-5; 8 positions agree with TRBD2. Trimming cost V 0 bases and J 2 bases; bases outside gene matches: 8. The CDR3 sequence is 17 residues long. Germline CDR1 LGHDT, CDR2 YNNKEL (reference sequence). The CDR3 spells CASSQEGELAVQETQYF. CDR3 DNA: TGTGCCAGCAGCCAAGAAGGGGAACTAGCGGTACAAGAGACCCAGTACTTC.